One and the same sample provided the 4 T cell receptor beta chains below, sequenced in a study of blood T cell repertoires in COVID-19 (dated by TCRdb to the early 2020s). Libraries were prepared through the immunoSEQ multiplex PCR assay. TCRdb retrieved this table from immuneACCESS and kept in-frame rearrangements only. Not all clones are present; in checked studies, unresolved V genes account for under half, and no reason is known for the remainder. This sample is represented by some 170,000 clones; about three quarters of them were singletons. The biggest ten clones account for approximately 8% of the sample. The sample comprised peripheral blood. These receptors were collected from a man aged 55 to 70 with acute or convalescent COVID-19.

The V call is TRBV5-4, the J call TRBJ2-7, with 8 bases fitting TRBD1. Germline-derived CDR1 and CDR2 are SGHNT and YYREEE (reference sequence). This CDR3 is 13 amino acids long. With 2 bases clipped from V and 2 bases from J, the junction kept 0 bases outside the gene matches. CDR3 in DNA: TGTGCCAGCAGCTTACAGGGGGCCTACGAGCAGTACTTC. This translates into CASSLQGAYEQYF.

Points on this clone: Other DNA sequences from this sample encode an identical CDR3 as well. CDR3: CASRRGNEQFF. The CDR3, as DNA: TGTGCCAGCAGGAGAGGCAATGAGCAGTTCTTC. This chain connects TRBV6-5 to TRBJ2-1; D gene ambiguous. The germline CDR1 and CDR2 sequences are MNHEY and SVGAGI. The length of the CDR3 is 11 residues. The V end was cut by 6 bases, the J end by 6 bases, with 6 bases between.

J is TRBJ2-1 and V is TRBV4-1, with 12 bases fitting TRBD2. V gave up 0 bases and J gave up 3 bases; unmatched junction bases: 6. The length of the CDR3 is 18 residues. Germline assignment: CDR1 MGHRA and CDR2 YSYEKL. The CDR3 coding sequence is TGCGCCAGCAGCCAAGATGCTAGCGGGGGGGCCGGCTACAATGAGCAGTTCTTC. This translates into CASSQDASGGAGYNEQFF.

The chain employs TRBV4-2 and TRBJ1-2; 10 bases fit TRBD1. The CDR3 runs 14 residues. Germline CDR1 and CDR2: LGHNA and YNFKEQ. V dropped 6 bases and J dropped 7; count of bases not matched to a gene: 8. CDR3 loop: CASRLGTGDFGYTF. The CDR3, as DNA: TGTGCCAGCAGACTTGGGACAGGGGATTTTGGCTACACCTTC.